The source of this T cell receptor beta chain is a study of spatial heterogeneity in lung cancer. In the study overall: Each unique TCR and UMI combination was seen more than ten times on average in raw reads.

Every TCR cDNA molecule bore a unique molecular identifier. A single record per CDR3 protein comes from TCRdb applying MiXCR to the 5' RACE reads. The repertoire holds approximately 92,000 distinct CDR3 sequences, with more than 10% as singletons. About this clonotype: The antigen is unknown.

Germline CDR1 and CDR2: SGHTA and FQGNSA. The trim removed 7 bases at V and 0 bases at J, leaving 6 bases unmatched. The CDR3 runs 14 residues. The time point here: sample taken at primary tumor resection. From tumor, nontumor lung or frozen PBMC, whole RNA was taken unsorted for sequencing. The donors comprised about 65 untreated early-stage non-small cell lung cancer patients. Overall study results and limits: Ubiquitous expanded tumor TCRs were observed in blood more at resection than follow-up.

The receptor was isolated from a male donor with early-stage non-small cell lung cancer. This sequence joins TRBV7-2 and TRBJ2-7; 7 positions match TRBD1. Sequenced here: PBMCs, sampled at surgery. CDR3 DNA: TGTGCCAGCACCCCACAGGGGTCCTCCTACGAGCAGTACTTC. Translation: CASTPQGSSYEQYF.